This T cell receptor beta chain was sequenced for a study of beta chain features in type 1 diabetes. Overall study results and limits: Patients showed naive, central memory and Treg TCRB repertoires that appeared more similar than those of healthy donors. Shortening of TCRB CDR3s, moderate but significant, appeared in all four CD4+ subsets of Type 1 diabetes patients. PCR might favor shorter templates, but any such skew would affect patients and controls equally.

One heparinised blood draw averaging about 120 mL was given by each donor. Germline values: CDR1 SGHAT, CDR2 FQNNGV. This CDR3 comprises 14 residues. V lost 0 bases, J lost 5 bases, and 11 bases lay in between. Note on this clone: Its antigen remains unknown.

Sequencing targeted expressed TCRB transcripts, as all isolated RNA had been reverse transcribed. Average reads for naive, central memory and regulatory T cell samples were roughly 3.5 million. This table comes from immunoSEQ multiplex PCR, and its TCRdb copy is limited to in-frame clones, with some not included. The sample includes some 190,000 clones, roughly 8% of them seen just once. This TCR came from a young man with type 1 diabetes. The chain is built from TRBV11-2 and TRBJ2-7, with D perhaps TRBD1 (5 bases). The material sequenced was central memory CD4+ T cells from blood. The CDR3 DNA reads TGTGCCAGCAGCTTAGATCAGGGATACAACGAGCAGTACTTC. Protein sequence: CASSLDQGYNEQYF.